This T cell receptor beta chain was identified in a study of tumor-infiltrating lymphocytes in localized non-small cell lung cancer (dated by TCRdb to about 2021). Study-level background: Several histologies were represented in the cohort, which also included both smokers and never-smokers as well as patients whose samples were collected after neoadjuvant chemotherapy. Resected tumor tissue and uninvolved lung tissue described as non-adjacent to the tumor were contributed by each patient, with both tissues obtained from the same patient. Flow cytometry, multiplex immunofluorescence, RNA-seq, exome sequencing and proteomics were applied to the same patients as TCR sequencing, which was one of several integrated assays. The overall ICON cohort comprised more than 130 surgical patients with localized non-small cell lung cancer whose tumors were resected. The paired tumor versus uninvolved lung comparison of immunoSEQ T-cell fraction included about 54 patients. Paper-wide results and their limitations: Assay coverage varied across patients depending on available tissue quantity, so only a subset of the cohort had TCR sequencing. Consistent with immunofluorescence CD3 counts, TCRbeta sequencing supported greater T cell infiltration in tumors than in uninvolved lung tissue. TCR-derived T-cell fraction did not differ between the flow cytometry-defined immunotypes IM1 (good prognosis) and IM2 (poor prognosis). Because different pieces of the same tissue were used for different assays, technical variation could not be separated from intratumor heterogeneity. No association of tumor T-cell fraction from TCR sequencing with recurrence-free survival was found (p = 0.61).

TCR sequencing with the immunoSEQ assay provided the T-cell fraction in tumor and uninvolved lung tissue. As for the authors' bioinformatics: For survival analysis, patients were divided into high (upper tertile) and low (lower two tertiles) T-cell fraction groups, which were compared by log-rank test. A signed-rank test was used to test paired tumor versus uninvolved lung differences in T-cell fraction. Not all clones reach the TCRdb copy of this immuneACCESS table, which keeps in-frame sequences only. Checked studies attribute under half of the gap to unresolved V genes and leave the rest unexplained. V and J calls and clone size come straight from that table; D and trimming were deduced from the DNA. The sample profile shows 17,000 or so clones; around 85% of them were found once. Around 6.4% of the sample is in the top ten clones. The first patient joined ICON in the first half of 2016, and enrollment wrapped up when the last patient was enrolled in late 2018. A subcohort of 76 patients provided fresh tumor and matched uninvolved tissue for in-depth immune analyses, with TCR sequencing among those analyses. TCR sequencing was performed on DNA isolated from bulk tissue, without cell sorting.

The germline V gene (reference sequence) specifies SGHKS as CDR1 and YYEKEE as CDR2. V is reduced by 4 bases and J by 0 bases, leaving a spacing of 8 bases between them. The CDR3 measures 14 amino acids from cysteine to phenylalanine. Of the read, only the CDR3 DNA is kept; its 42 bases are in frame from base 1. Worth noting for this clone: Its binding antigen is unknown. Base qualities are missing; no much larger clone stands one base away.

This receptor was identified in a human donor with non-small cell lung cancer. Recombination connected TRBV5-5 to TRBJ1-3, with TRBD1 as a weak D call on 5 bases. The sequenced material came from lung tumor tissue. CDR3 loop: CASSGRVSGNTIYF. In nucleotide form, the sequence is TGTGCCAGCAGCGGCAGGGTCTCTGGAAACACCATATATTTT.